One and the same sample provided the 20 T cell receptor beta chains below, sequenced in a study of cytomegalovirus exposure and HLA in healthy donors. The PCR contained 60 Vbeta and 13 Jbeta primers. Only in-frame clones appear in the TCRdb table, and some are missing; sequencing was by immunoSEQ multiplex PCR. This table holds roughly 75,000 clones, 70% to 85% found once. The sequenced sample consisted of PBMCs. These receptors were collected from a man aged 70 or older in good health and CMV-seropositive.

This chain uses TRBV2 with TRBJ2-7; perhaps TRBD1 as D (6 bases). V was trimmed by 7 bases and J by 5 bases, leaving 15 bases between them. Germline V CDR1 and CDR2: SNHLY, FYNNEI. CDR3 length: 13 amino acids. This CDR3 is CASNPQGLHEQYF. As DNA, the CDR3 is TGTGCCAGCAACCCCCAGGGGCTCCACGAGCAGTACTTC.

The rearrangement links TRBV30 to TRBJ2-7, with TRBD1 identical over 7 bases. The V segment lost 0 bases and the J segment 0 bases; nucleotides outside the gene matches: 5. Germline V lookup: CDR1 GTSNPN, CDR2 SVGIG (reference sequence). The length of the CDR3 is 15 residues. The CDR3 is CAWSVSDRSSYEQYF. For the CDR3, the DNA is TGTGCCTGGAGTGTATCGGACAGGTCCTCCTACGAGCAGTACTTC. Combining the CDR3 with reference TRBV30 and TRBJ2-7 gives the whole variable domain SQTIHQWPATLVQPVGSPLSLECTVEGTSNPNLYWYRQAAGRGLQLLFYSVGIGQISSEVPQNLSASRPQDRQFILSSKKLLLSDSGFYLCAWSVSDRSSYEQYFGPGTRLTVT.

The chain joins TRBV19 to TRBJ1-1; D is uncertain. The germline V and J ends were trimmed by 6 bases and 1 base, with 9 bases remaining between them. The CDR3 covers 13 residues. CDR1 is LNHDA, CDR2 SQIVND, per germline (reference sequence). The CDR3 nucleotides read TGTGCCAGTAGGATTCAGGAGAACACTGAAGCTTTCTTT. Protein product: CASRIQENTEAFF. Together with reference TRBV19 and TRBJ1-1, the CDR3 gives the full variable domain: DGGITQSPKYLFRKEGQNVTLSCEQNLNHDAMYWYRQDPGQGLRLIYYSQIVNDFQKGDIAEGYSVSREKKESFPLTVTSAQKNPTAFYLCASRIQENTEAFFGQGTRLTVV.

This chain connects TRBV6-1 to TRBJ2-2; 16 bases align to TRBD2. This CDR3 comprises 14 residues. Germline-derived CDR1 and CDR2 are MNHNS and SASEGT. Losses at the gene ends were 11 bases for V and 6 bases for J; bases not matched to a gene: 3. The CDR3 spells CAGTSGGDAGELFF. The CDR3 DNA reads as TGTGCCGGGACTAGCGGGGGGGACGCCGGGGAGCTGTTTTTT.

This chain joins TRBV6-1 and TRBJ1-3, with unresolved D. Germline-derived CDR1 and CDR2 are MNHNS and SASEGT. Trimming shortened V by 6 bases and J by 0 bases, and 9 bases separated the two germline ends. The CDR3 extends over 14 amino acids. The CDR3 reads CASRLGDSGNTIYF. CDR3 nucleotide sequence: TGTGCCAGCAGGCTCGGGGACTCTGGAAACACCATATATTTT.

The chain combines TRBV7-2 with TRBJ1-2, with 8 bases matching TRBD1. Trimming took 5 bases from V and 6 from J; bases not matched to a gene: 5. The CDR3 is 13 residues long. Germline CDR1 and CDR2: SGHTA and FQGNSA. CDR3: CASSNTGGHGYTF. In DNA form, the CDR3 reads TGTGCCAGCAGCAACACAGGGGGGCATGGCTACACCTTC.

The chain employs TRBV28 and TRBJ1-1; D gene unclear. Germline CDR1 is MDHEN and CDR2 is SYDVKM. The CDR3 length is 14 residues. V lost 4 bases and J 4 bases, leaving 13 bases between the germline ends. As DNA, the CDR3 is TGTGCCAGCAGTTCCTACGTTTCTATCACTGAAGCTTTCTTT. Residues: CASSSYVSITEAFF.

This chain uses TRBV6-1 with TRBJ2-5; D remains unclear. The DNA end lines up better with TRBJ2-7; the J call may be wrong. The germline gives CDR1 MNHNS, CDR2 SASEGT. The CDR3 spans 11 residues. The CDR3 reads CASSDYYEQYF. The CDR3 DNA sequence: TGTGCCAGCAGCGATTACTACGAGCAGTACTTC.

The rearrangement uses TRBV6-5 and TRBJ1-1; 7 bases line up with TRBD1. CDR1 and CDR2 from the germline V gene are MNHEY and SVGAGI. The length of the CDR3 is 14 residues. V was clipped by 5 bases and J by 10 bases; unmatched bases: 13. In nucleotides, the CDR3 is TGTGCCAGCAGTCCCGGGACAGAATATAGTAGAGCTTTCTTT. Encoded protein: CASSPGTEYSRAFF.

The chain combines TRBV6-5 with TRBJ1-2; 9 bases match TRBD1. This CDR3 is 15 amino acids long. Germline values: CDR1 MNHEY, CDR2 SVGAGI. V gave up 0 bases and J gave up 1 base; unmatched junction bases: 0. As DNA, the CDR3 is TGTGCCAGCAGTTACTCGGGACAGGGTAACTATGGCTACACCTTC. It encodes CASSYSGQGNYGYTF.

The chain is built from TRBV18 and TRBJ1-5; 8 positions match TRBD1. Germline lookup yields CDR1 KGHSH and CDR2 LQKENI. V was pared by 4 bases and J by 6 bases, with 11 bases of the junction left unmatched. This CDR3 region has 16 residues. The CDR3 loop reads CASSRSGQGRTQPQHF. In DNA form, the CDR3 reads TGTGCCAGCTCACGATCTGGACAGGGAAGGACTCAGCCCCAGCATTTT.

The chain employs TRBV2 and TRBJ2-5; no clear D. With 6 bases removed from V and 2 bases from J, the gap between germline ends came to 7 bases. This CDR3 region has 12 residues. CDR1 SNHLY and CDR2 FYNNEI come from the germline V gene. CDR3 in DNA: TGTGCCAGCAGCTGGCAGCAAGAGACCCAGTACTTC. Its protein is CASSWQQETQYF.

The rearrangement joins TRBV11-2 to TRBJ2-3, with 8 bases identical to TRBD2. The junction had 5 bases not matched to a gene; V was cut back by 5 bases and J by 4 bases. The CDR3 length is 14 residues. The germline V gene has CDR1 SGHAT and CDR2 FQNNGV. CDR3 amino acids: CASSIDSGADTQYF. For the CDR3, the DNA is TGTGCCAGCAGCATCGATAGCGGGGCAGATACGCAGTATTTT. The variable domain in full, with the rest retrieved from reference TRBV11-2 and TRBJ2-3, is EAGVAQSPRYKIIEKRQSVAFWCNPISGHATLYWYQQILGQGPKLLIQFQNNGVVDDSQLPKDRFSAERLKGVDSTLKIQPAKLEDSAVYLCASSIDSGADTQYFGPGTRLTVL.

The CDR3 DNA is TGTGCCAGCAGTGCAGCCAGCCGGGTCGATGAGCAGTTCTTC. As protein: CASSAASRVDEQFF. The chain employs TRBV27 and TRBJ2-1; no clear D gene. The CDR3 sequence is 14 residues long. Germline V CDR1 and CDR2: MNHEY, SMNVEV (reference sequence). V was cut by 5 bases and J by 8 bases, with 16 bases left in between.

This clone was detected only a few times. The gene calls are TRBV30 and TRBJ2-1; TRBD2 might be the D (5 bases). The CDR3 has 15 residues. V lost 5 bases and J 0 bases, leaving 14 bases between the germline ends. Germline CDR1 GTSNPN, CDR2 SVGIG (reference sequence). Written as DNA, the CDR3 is TGTGCCTGGGCTAGAGCGGAGAGCTCCTACAATGAGCAGTTCTTC. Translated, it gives CAWARAESSYNEQFF.

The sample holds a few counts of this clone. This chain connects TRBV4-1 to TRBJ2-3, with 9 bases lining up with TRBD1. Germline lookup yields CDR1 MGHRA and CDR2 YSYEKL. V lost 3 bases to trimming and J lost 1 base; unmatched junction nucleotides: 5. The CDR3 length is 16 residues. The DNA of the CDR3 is TGCGCCAGCAGCCAGGGACAGGGTTCGGGCACAGATACGCAGTATTTT. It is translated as CASSQGQGSGTDTQYF.

This CDR3 reads CASSFEGAGSPLHF. CDR3 DNA: TGTGCCAGCAGCTTCGAGGGGGCTGGATCACCCCTCCACTTT. V and J are TRBV7-6 and TRBJ1-6; 7 bases fit TRBD1. This CDR3 region has 14 residues. Germline V lookup: CDR1 SGHVS, CDR2 FNYEAQ. Unmatched junction bases numbered 6, after V lost 3 bases and J lost 10 bases.

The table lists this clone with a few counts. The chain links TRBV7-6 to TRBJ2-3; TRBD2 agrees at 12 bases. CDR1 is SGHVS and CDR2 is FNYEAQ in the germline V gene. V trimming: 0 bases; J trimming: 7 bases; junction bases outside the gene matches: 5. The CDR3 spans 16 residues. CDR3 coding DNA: TGTGCCAGCAGCTTAGCACTAGCGGGGGGAGGAAATACGCAGTATTTT. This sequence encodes CASSLALAGGGNTQYF.

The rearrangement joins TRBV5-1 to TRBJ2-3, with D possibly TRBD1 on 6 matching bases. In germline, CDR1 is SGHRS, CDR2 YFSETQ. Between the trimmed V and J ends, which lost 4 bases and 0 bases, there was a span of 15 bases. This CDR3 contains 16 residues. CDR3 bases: TGCGCCAGCAGCCCTAGATGGACAGACAGCACAGATACGCAGTATTTT. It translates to CASSPRWTDSTDTQYF.

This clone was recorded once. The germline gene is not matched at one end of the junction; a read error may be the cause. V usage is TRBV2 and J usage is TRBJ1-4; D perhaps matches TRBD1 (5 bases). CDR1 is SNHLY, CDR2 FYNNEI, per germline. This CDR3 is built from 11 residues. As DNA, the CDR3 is TGTGCCACCAGTCCAGGGCCGAAACTGTTTTTT. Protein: CATSPGPKLFF.